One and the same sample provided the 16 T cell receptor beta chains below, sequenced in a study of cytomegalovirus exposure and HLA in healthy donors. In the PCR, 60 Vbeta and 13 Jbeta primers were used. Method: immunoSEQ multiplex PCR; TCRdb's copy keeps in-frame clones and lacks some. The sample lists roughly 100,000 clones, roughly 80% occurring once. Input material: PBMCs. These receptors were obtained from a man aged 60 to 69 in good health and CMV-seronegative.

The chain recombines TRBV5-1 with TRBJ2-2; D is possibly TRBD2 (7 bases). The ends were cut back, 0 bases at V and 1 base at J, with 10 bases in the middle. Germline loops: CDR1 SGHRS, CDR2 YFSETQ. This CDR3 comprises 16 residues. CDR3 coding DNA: TGCGCCAGCAGCTTGGCTAGGGGGGGGAACACCGGGGAGCTGTTTTTT. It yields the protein CASSLARGGNTGELFF.

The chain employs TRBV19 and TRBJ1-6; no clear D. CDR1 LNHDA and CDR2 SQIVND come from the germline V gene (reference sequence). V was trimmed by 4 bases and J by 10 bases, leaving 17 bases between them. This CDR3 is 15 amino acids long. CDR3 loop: CASSSLGESRSPLHF. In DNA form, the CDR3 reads TGTGCCAGTAGTAGTTTGGGCGAGTCCAGGTCACCCCTCCACTTT.

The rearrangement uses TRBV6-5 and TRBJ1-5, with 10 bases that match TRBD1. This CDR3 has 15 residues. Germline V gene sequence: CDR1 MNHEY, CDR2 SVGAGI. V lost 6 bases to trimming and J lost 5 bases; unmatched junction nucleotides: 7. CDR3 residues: CASRPTGGRHQPQHF. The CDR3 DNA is TGTGCCAGCAGGCCGACAGGGGGCAGGCATCAGCCCCAGCATTTT.

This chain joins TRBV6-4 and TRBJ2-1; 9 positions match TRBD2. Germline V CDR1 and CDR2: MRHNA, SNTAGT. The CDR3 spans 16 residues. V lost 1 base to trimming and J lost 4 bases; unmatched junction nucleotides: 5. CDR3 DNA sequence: TGTGCCAGCAGTGACTTCAGCGGGGGGACTTACAATGAGCAGTTCTTC. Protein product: CASSDFSGGTYNEQFF.

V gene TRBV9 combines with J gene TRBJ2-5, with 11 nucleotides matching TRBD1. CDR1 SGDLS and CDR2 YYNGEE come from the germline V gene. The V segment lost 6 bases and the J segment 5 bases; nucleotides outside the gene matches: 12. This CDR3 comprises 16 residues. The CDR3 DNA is TGTGCCAGCACCTTTGGACAGGGGGCTAGGATGGAGACCCAGTACTTC. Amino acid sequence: CASTFGQGARMETQYF. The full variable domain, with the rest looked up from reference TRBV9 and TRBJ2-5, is DSGVTQTPKHLITATGQRVTLRCSPRSGDLSVYWYQQSLDQGLQFLIQYYNGEERAKGNILERFSAQQFPDLHSELNLSSLELGDSALYFCASTFGQGARMETQYFGPGTRLLVL.

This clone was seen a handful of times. The CDR3 DNA follows: TGTGCCAGCTCTCAAAAAGTGAGTGGCTACACCTTC. Its translation is CASSQKVSGYTF. The chain carries TRBV7-2 and TRBJ1-2, with no clear D. From germline, CDR1 is SGHTA and CDR2 FQGNSA. The V and J ends lost 8 bases and 7 bases respectively, with 14 bases between them. The CDR3 consists of 12 residues.

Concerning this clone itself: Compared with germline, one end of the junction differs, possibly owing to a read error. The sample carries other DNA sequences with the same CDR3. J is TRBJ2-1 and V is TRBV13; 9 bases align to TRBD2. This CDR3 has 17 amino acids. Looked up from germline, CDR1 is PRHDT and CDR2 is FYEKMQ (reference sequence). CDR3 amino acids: CASSLGQAGGALGEQFF. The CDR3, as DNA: TGTGCCAGCAGCCTAGGCCAGGCGGGGGGGGCGTTGGGAGAGCAGTTCTTC.

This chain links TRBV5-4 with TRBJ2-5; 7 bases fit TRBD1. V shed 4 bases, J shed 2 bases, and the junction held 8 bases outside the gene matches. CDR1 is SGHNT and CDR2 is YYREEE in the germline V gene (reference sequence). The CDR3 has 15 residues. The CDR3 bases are TGTGCCAGCAGCCCCGAGACAGGGCCTCAAGAGACCCAGTACTTC. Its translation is CASSPETGPQETQYF.

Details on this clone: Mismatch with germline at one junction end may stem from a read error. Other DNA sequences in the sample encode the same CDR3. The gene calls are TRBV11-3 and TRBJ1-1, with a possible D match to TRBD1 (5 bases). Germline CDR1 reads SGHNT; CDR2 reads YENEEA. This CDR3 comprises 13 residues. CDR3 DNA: TGCGCCAGCAGCTTAGGCCCCAACAGGGAAGCTTTCTTT. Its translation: CASSLGPNREAFF.

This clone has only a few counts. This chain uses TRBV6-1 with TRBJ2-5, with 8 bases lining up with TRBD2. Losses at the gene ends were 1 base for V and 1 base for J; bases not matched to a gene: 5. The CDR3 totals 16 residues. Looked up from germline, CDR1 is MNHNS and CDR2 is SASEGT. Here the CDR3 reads CASSEGWSGGQETQYF. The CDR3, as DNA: TGTGCCAGCAGTGAAGGATGGAGCGGGGGCCAAGAGACCCAGTACTTC.

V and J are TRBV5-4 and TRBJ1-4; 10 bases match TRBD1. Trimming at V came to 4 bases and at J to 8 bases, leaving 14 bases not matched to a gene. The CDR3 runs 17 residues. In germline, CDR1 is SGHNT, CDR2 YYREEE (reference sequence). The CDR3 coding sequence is TGTGCCAGCAGCGGGGGACAGGGGATAACGGGTGGGGAAAAACTGTTTTTT. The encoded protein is CASSGGQGITGGEKLFF.

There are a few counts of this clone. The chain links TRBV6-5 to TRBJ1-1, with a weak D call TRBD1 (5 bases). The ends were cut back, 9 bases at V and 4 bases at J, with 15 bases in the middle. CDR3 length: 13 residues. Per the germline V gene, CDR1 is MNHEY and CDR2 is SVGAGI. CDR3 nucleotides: TGTGCCAGTCTCAAGGAGGGGCGCACTGAAGCTTTCTTT. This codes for CASLKEGRTEAFF.

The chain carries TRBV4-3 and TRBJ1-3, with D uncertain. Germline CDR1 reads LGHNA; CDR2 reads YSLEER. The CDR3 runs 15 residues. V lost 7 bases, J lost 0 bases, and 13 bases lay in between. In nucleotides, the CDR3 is TGCGCCAGCACTCCTGGCCTCGACTCTGGAAACACCATATATTTT. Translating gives CASTPGLDSGNTIYF.

CDR3 DNA: TGTGCCAGCAGCTACTCAACCGGGGAGCTGTTTTTT. Translation gives CASSYSTGELFF. V is TRBV9 and J is TRBJ2-2; no clear D gene. CDR1 is SGDLS and CDR2 is YYNGEE in the germline V gene. The CDR3 covers 12 residues. The ends were cut back, 4 bases at V and 5 bases at J, with 6 bases in the middle.

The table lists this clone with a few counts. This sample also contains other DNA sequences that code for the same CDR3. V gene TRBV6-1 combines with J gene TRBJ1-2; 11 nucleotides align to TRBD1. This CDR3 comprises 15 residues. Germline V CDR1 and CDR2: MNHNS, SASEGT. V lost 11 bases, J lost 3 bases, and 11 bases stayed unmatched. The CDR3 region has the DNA TGTGCCGGGAGGGACAGGGGGTTGAGAGACTATGGCTACACCTTC. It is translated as CAGRDRGLRDYGYTF.

The CDR3 is CASSPEGFNTGELFF. The CDR3 nucleotides are TGCGCCAGCTCCCCGGAGGGGTTTAACACCGGGGAGCTGTTTTTT. The chain joins TRBV5-1 to TRBJ2-2; D may be TRBD2 (6 bases). The CDR3 is 15 residues long. Germline V CDR1 and CDR2: SGHRS, YFSETQ. The V and J ends lost 7 bases and 2 bases respectively, with 15 bases between them.